Sequencing of this TCR beta chain was carried out in a study of blood T cell repertoires in COVID-19. Data came from immunoSEQ multiplex PCR; TCRdb stores just in-frame clones and leaves some out. The sample lists tens of thousands of clones, roughly 90% seen once, with about 13% in the top ten. Trimming cost V 4 bases and J 3 bases, with 14 bases left between them. The CDR3 covers 15 residues. Germline V gene data show CDR1 as KGHDR and CDR2 as SFDVKD. The source material was peripheral blood. This chain uses TRBV24-1 with TRBJ1-2; perhaps TRBD1 as D (6 bases). This receptor was taken from a woman between 55 and 75 years old with active COVID-19. CDR3 loop: CATSEGAGPYYGYTF. The CDR3, as DNA: TGTGCCACCAGTGAGGGGGCCGGGCCCTACTATGGCTACACCTTC.